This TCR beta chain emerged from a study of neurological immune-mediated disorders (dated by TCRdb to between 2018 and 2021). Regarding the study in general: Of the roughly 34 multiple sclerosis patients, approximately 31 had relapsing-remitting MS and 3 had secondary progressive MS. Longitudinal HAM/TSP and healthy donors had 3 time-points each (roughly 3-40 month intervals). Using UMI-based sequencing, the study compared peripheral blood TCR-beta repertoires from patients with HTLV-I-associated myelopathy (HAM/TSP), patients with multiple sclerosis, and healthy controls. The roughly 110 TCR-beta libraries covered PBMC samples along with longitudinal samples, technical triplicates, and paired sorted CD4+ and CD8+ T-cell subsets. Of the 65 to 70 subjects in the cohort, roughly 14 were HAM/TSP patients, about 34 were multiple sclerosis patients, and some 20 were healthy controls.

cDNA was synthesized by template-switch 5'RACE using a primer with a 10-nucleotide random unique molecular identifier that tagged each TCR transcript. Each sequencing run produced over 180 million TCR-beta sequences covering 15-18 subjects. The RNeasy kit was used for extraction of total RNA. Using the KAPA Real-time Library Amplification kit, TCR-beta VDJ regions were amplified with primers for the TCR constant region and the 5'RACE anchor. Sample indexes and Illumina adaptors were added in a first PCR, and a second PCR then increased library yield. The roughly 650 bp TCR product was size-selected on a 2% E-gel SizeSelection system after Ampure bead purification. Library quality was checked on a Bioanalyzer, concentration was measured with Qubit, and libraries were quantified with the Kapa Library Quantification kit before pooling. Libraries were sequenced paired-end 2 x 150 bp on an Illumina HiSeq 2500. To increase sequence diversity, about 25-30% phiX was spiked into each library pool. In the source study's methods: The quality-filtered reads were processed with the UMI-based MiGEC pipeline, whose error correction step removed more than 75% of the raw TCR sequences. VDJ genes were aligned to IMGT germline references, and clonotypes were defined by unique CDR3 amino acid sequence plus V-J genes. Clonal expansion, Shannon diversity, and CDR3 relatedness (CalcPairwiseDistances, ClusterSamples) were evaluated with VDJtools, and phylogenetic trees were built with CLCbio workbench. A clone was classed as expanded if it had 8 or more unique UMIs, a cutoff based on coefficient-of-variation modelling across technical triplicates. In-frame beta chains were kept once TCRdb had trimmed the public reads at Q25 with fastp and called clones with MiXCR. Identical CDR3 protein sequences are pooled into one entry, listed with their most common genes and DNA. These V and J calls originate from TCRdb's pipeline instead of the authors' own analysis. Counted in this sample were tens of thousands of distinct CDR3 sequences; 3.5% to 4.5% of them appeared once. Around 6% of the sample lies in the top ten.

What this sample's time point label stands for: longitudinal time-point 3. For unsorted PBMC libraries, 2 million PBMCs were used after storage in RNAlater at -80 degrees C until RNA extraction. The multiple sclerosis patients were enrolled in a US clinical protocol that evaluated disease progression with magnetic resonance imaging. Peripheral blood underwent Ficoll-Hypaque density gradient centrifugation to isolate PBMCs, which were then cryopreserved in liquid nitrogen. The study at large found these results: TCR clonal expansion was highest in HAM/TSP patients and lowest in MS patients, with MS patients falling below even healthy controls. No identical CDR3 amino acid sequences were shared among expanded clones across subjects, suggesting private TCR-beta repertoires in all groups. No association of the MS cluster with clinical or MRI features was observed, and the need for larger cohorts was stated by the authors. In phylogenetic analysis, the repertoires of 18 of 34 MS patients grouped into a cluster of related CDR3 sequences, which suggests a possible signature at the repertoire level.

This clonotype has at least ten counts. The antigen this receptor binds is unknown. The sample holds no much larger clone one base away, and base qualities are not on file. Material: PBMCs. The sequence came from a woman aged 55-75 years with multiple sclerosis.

The CDR3 protein is CASSQNGWGPTNEKLFF. The DNA sequence is given as TGCGCCAGCAGCCAGAATGGCTGGGGCCCCACTAATGAAAAACTGTTTTTT. The V and J genes are TRBV4-1 and TRBJ1-4, and the D gene may be TRBD1, 5 bases matching. Per the germline V gene, MGHRA is the CDR1 and YSYEKL is the CDR2. The junction shows trimming of 3 bases on V and 2 bases on J, plus 16 bases between the germline ends. From cysteine to phenylalanine, the CDR3 is 17 amino acids long. Only the CDR3 portion is preserved as DNA: 51 bases, with reading frame beginning at the first base.